This T cell receptor (beta chain) came from a study of T cell clones after liver transplantation. Only in-frame clones appear in the TCRdb table, and some are missing; sequencing was by immunoSEQ multiplex PCR. The sample lists tens of thousands of clones; about 88% were seen once. The trim removed 4 bases at V and 0 bases at J, leaving 3 bases unmatched. In germline, CDR1 is SGDLS, CDR2 YYNGEE. The CDR3 spans 15 residues. This clone was detected once. The sequencing here drew on CD4+ T cells from blood, taken before liver transplant. This receptor was taken from a human donor who received a liver transplant. The J gene is TRBJ2-3, the V gene TRBV9; 9 positions agree with TRBD2. The CDR3 spells CASSSTSGSTDTQYF. In DNA form, the CDR3 reads TGTGCCAGCAGCTCTACTAGCGGGAGCACAGATACGCAGTATTTT.